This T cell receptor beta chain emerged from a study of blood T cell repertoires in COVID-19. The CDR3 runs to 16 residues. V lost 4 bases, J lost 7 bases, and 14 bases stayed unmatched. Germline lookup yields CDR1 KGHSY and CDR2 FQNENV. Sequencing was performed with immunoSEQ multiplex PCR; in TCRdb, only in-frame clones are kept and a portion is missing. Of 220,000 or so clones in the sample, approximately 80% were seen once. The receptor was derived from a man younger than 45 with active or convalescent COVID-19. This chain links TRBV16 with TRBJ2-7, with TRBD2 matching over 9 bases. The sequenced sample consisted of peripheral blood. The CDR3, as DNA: TGTGCCAGCAGCCCTCCGGGCGGGAGGGCCGTACGGGAGCAGTACTTC. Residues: CASSPPGGRAVREQYF.